One sample yielded the 18 T cell receptor beta chains listed below, sequenced in a study of cytomegalovirus exposure and HLA in healthy donors. It was with 60 Vbeta and 13 Jbeta primers that the PCR ran. TCRdb's table, derived via immunoSEQ multiplex PCR, lists solely in-frame clones and lacks some. The sample has approximately 220,000 clones; more than 60% are singletons. The sample comprised PBMCs. The source of these receptors is a man between 35 and 55 years old in good health and CMV-seronegative.

The chain is built from TRBV28 and TRBJ1-2; 7 nucleotides line up with TRBD1. The CDR3 extends over 17 amino acids. After removal of 5 bases from V and 4 bases from J, the junction contained 16 bases not matched to a gene. CDR1 MDHEN and CDR2 SYDVKM come from the germline V gene. The CDR3 DNA reads TGTGCCAGCAGTCCCCGACAGGGAAGGGACCTCTCCTATGGCTACACCTTC. Translation gives CASSPRQGRDLSYGYTF.

J is TRBJ2-1 and V is TRBV6-1, with TRBD2 matching over 13 bases. CDR3 length: 15 amino acids. V gave up 8 bases and J gave up 6 bases; unmatched junction bases: 7. The germline V gene encodes CDR1 MNHNS and CDR2 SASEGT. For the CDR3, the DNA is TGTGCCAGCCGAGGGGGACTAGCGGGGCTCAATGAGCAGTTCTTC. This sequence encodes CASRGGLAGLNEQFF.

The rearrangement joins TRBV9 to TRBJ2-2; the match to TRBD2 covers 9 bases. J was trimmed by 6 bases and V by 3 bases; bases with no gene match: 9. There are 16 residues in the CDR3. CDR1 SGDLS and CDR2 YYNGEE come from the germline V gene. The CDR3 sequence is CASSGAPSGISGELFF. DNA for the CDR3: TGTGCCAGCAGCGGTGCCCCTAGCGGGATATCCGGGGAGCTGTTTTTT.

The V call is TRBV19, the J call TRBJ2-6, with TRBD2 as a possible D gene (6 bases). In germline, CDR1 is LNHDA, CDR2 SQIVND (reference sequence). The CDR3 covers 15 residues. V lost 9 bases and J lost 2, with 14 bases in between. For the CDR3, the DNA is TGTGCCAGCGGGGGACCTCAAACTGGGGCCAACGTCCTGACTTTC. This codes for CASGGPQTGANVLTF.

This clone was recorded once. The chain uses TRBV7-3 and TRBJ1-6; D is possibly TRBD1 (5 bases). The CDR3 runs to 13 residues. Per germline, CDR1 SGHTA and CDR2 FQGTGA. V gave up 8 bases and J gave up 6 bases, with 11 bases separating them. The CDR3 bases are TGTGCCAGCTCTCAGGGCCGTAATTCACCCCTCCACTTT. This translates into CASSQGRNSPLHF.

This rearrangement joins TRBV28 to TRBJ1-2, with 7 bases aligning to TRBD1. Germline CDR1 and CDR2: MDHEN and SYDVKM. The CDR3 spans 13 residues. V was clipped by 6 bases and J by 5 bases; unmatched bases: 6. Written as DNA, the CDR3 is TGTGCCAGCAGCGATACAGGGGTGTATGGCTACACCTTC. It codes for CASSDTGVYGYTF.

V and J are TRBV13 and TRBJ2-7; no definite D call. The germline V gene has CDR1 PRHDT and CDR2 FYEKMQ (reference sequence). The ends were cut back, 2 bases at V and 0 bases at J, with 8 bases in the middle. The CDR3 covers 14 residues. CDR3 region: CASSLSASSYEQYF. The CDR3 region has the DNA TGTGCCAGCAGCTTATCGGCTAGCTCCTACGAGCAGTACTTC.

CDR3 DNA: TGTGCCAGCAGCTGGGGACTAGCGGGGGGCCGAGATACGCAGTATTTT. Translation: CASSWGLAGGRDTQYF. The chain links TRBV5-6 to TRBJ2-3, with 15 bases that match TRBD2. The CDR3 sequence is 16 residues long. Germline values: CDR1 SGHDT, CDR2 YYEEEE. V shed 3 bases and J 5 bases; nucleotides not matched to a gene: 4. The full variable domain, rest sourced from reference TRBV5-6 and TRBJ2-3, is DAGVTQSPTHLIKTRGQQVTLRCSPKSGHDTVSWYQQALGQGPQFIFQYYEEEERQRGNFPDRFSGHQFPNYSSELNVNALLLGDSALYLCASSWGLAGGRDTQYFGPGTRLTVL.

This clone occurred many times. The CDR3 DNA follows: TGTGCCAGCAGCAAAGGTGGAGGAAAGAACGAGCAGTACTTC. This gives the protein CASSKGGGKNEQYF. The V call is TRBV21-1, the J call TRBJ2-7; the tabulated D call, TRBD2, remains unverified against the DNA. TRBV21-1 corresponds to a pseudogene. This CDR3 is 14 amino acids long.

The V gene is TRBV5-5, the J gene TRBJ2-5; D unresolved. V was cut by 0 bases and J by 4 bases, with 16 bases left in between. Germline assignment: CDR1 SGHKS and CDR2 YYEKEE (reference sequence). This CDR3 region has 16 residues. DNA of the CDR3: TGTGCCAGCAGCTTGGACGCGGCGGCGGATGGAGAGACCCAGTACTTC. Protein product: CASSLDAAADGETQYF.

This rearrangement joins TRBV29-1 to TRBJ2-7; 11 positions match TRBD2. The CDR3 is made up of 13 amino acids. The junction had 2 bases not matched to a gene; V was cut back by 4 bases and J by 3 bases. Germline CDR1 SQVTM, CDR2 ANQGSEA. CDR3 amino acids: CSVGLAGIYEQYF. The DNA of the CDR3 is TGCAGCGTTGGACTAGCGGGGATCTACGAGCAGTACTTC.

The chain joins TRBV19 to TRBJ1-5; D gene unclear. Deletions cut 6 bases from V and 0 bases from J, with 18 bases between. The germline CDR1 and CDR2 sequences are LNHDA and SQIVND (reference sequence). The CDR3 runs to 17 residues. CDR3 nucleotide sequence: TGTGCCAGTAGACTAGGGTCAATTACTTTTAGCAATCAGCCCCAGCATTTT. Encoded protein: CASRLGSITFSNQPQHF.

The chain recombines TRBV19 with TRBJ1-6; D perhaps matches TRBD1 (6 bases). In germline, CDR1 is LNHDA, CDR2 SQIVND (reference sequence). V was trimmed by 4 bases and J by 6 bases, leaving 13 bases between them. CDR3 length: 15 residues. For the CDR3, the DNA is TGTGCCAGTAGTAAGGGGACACTGCTTAATTCACCCCTCCACTTT. It codes for CASSKGTLLNSPLHF.

This clone was observed a single time. The V gene is TRBV19, the J gene TRBJ2-1, with 8 bases aligning to TRBD2. Germline V CDR1 and CDR2: LNHDA, SQIVND (reference sequence). This CDR3 has 16 amino acids. The trim removed 3 bases at V and 4 bases at J, leaving 8 bases unmatched. The CDR3 spells CASSILGKRGYNEQFF. The DNA for the CDR3 is TGTGCCAGTAGTATTCTCGGGAAGCGGGGGTACAATGAGCAGTTCTTC.

V is TRBV7-2 and J is TRBJ2-7, with 9 bases aligning to TRBD2. Germline CDR1 SGHTA, CDR2 FQGNSA. This CDR3 is built from 15 residues. V lost 1 base and J lost 3; bases outside the gene matches: 4. CDR3 protein: CASSLGGSGGYEQYF. CDR3 in DNA: TGTGCCAGCAGCTTAGGGGGTAGCGGGGGCTACGAGCAGTACTTC.

The DNA of the CDR3 is TGTGCCAGCAGCCAACTGGGACAGAACACTGAAGCTTTCTTT. Translation: CASSQLGQNTEAFF. V and J are TRBV7-3 and TRBJ1-1, with a weak D call TRBD1 (6 bases). The CDR3 covers 14 residues. Germline CDR1 SGHTA, CDR2 FQGTGA. V dropped 5 bases and J dropped 1 base, with 11 bases sitting between them.

The V gene is TRBV5-6, the J gene TRBJ2-3; TRBD2 aligns across 9 bases. The CDR3 sequence is 18 residues long. The germline V gene has CDR1 SGHDT and CDR2 YYEEEE. V lost 4 bases to trimming and J lost 2 bases; unmatched junction nucleotides: 14. The CDR3 DNA sequence: TGTGCCAGCAGCACATTACTAAAGACTAGCGGAGCCACAGATACGCAGTATTTT. This translates into CASSTLLKTSGATDTQYF.

The V and J genes are TRBV28 and TRBJ2-1, with 10 bases fitting TRBD2. V gave up 6 bases and J gave up 12 bases; unmatched junction bases: 17. CDR3 length: 16 amino acids. CDR1 is MDHEN, CDR2 SYDVKM, per germline. The CDR3 spells CASSPWESSGRGWQFF. The DNA of the CDR3 is TGTGCCAGCAGCCCCTGGGAGTCTAGCGGGAGAGGCTGGCAGTTCTTC.